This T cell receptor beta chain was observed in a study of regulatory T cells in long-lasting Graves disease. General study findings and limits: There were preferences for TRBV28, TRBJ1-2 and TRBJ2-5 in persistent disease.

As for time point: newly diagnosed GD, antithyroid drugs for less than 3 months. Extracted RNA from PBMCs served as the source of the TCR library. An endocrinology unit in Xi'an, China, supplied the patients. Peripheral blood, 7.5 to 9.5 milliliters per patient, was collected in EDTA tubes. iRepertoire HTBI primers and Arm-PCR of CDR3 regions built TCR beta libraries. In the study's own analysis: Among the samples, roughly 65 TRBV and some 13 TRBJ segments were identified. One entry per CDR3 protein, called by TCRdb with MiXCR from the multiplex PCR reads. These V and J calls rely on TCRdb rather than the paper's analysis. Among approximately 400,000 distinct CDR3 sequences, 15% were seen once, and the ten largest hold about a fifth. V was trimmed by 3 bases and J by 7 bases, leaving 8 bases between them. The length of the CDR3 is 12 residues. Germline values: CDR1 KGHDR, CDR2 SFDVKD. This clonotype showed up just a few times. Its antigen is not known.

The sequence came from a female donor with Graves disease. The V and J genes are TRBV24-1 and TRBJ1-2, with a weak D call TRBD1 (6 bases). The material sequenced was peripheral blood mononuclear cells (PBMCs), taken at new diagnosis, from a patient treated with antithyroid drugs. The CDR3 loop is CATSDLGGGYTF. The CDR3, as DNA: TGTGCCACCAGTGATCTAGGGGGTGGCTACACCTTC.